This is a list of T cell receptor beta chains from one sample in a study of T-cell memory formation after mild COVID-19. TCRdb reprocessed the 5' RACE reads with MiXCR, giving one entry per CDR3 protein. The sample lists 60,000 to 65,000 distinct CDR3 sequences; 9.3% were seen once. Sequenced material: PBMCs or a T cell subset sorted from them (not recorded which). Receptor source: a man between 18 and 35 years old who had mild COVID-19 (a few samples of this study predate the infection). Cell type and time point are not known. Each CDR3 is given with its conserved first and last residue. The D gene is left open where the match is weak. Expanded clones get a size class; other rows say once, few or many, or leave the size out.

CDR3,DNA,D,J,size,V
CAWNRARTGKTYEQYF,TGTGCCTGGAATCGCGCCCGGACAGGGAAAACCTACGAGCAGTACTTC,TRBD1,TRBJ2-7,few,TRBV30
CASSQETSGRQTQYF,TGCGCCAGCAGCCAAGAGACCAGCGGGCGCCAGACCCAGTACTTC,-,TRBJ2-5,many,TRBV4-3
CASSQAQETQYF,TGTGCCAGCAGCCAGGCACAAGAGACCCAGTACTTC,-,TRBJ2-5,-,TRBV3-1
CAISFGGTSGDQETQYF,TGTGCCATCAGCTTTGGGGGGACTAGCGGGGACCAAGAGACCCAGTACTTC,TRBD2,TRBJ2-5,many,TRBV10-3
CASSPLRGYNEQFF,TGTGCCAGCTCACCACTTAGAGGTTACAATGAGCAGTTCTTC,-,TRBJ2-1,-,TRBV18
CASRQGSYTEAFF,TGTGCCAGCAGGCAGGGGTCCTACACTGAAGCTTTCTTT,-,TRBJ1-1,few,TRBV6-6
CASSTFDRPYEQYF,TGTGCCAGCAGCACCTTCGACAGACCCTACGAGCAGTACTTC,-,TRBJ2-7,few,TRBV7-2
CASSMDRGTIYF,TGTGCCAGCAGCATGGACAGGGGCACCATATATTTT,TRBD1,TRBJ1-3,-,TRBV7-2
CASSRGRTDTQYF,TGTGCCAGCAGCAGGGGACGCACAGATACGCAGTATTTT,-,TRBJ2-3,few,TRBV7-2
CASSRGVANEQFF,TGTGCCAGCTCCCGGGGGGTGGCCAATGAGCAGTTCTTC,TRBD2,TRBJ2-1,-,TRBV18
CASSLEEVGPLHF,TGCGCCAGCAGCTTGGAGGAGGTCGGCCCCCTCCACTTT,-,TRBJ1-6,-,TRBV5-1
CASRRDSVNNEQFF,TGTGCCAGCAGGCGAGACAGTGTAAACAATGAGCAGTTCTTC,-,TRBJ2-1,-,TRBV5-4
CASSLGVASGGRKETQYF,TGTGCCAGCAGCTTAGGGGTCGCTAGCGGGGGGAGGAAAGAGACCCAGTACTTC,TRBD2,TRBJ2-5,few,TRBV11-1
CASSGKGGGYSYEQYF,TGTGCCAGCAGTGGAAAGGGCGGGGGGTACTCCTACGAGCAGTACTTC,TRBD2,TRBJ2-7,-,TRBV12-3/TRBV12-4
CATSRDREWDGELFF,TGTGCCACCAGCAGAGATCGAGAATGGGACGGGGAGCTGTTTTTT,-,TRBJ2-2,many,TRBV15
CASSLLDGSEAFF,TGCGCCAGCAGCCTCCTGGACGGCAGTGAAGCTTTCTTT,-,TRBJ1-1,few,TRBV5-1
CASSQGPQGDTQYF,TGTGCCAGCAGCCAGGGACCTCAAGGGGATACGCAGTATTTT,-,TRBJ2-3,many,TRBV7-3
CASSVAGRDGELFF,TGCGCCAGCAGTGTGGCAGGGCGGGACGGGGAGCTGTTTTTT,-,TRBJ2-2,many,TRBV10-1
CASSLALGYEQYF,TGTGCCAGCAGCTTAGCGCTGGGCTACGAGCAGTACTTC,-,TRBJ2-7,-,TRBV7-9
CASTPGRGRDVQNIQYF,TGTGCCAGCACCCCCGGGAGGGGTCGAGACGTCCAAAACATTCAGTACTTC,TRBD2,TRBJ2-4,-,TRBV7-8
CASSLEGNEQFF,TGCGCCAGCAGCTTGGAGGGGAATGAGCAGTTCTTC,-,TRBJ2-1,-,TRBV5-1
CASSQDKELFF,TGTGCCAGCAGCCAAGATAAGGAGCTGTTTTTT,-,TRBJ2-2,-,TRBV4-2
CASSQTPTSGAKETQYF,TGCGCCAGCAGCCAAACCCCGACAAGCGGGGCAAAAGAGACCCAGTACTTC,TRBD2,TRBJ2-5,many,TRBV4-3
CASSQGWDGGTQYF,TGCGCCAGCAGCCAAGGGTGGGATGGTGGGACCCAGTACTTC,-,TRBJ2-5,few,TRBV4-3
CASSLELAGNTGELFF,TGTGCCAGCAGCTTAGAACTAGCGGGCAACACCGGGGAGCTGTTTTTT,TRBD2,TRBJ2-2,few,TRBV7-2
CASSPMVEIYEQYF,TGTGCCAGCTCACCAATGGTGGAAATTTACGAGCAGTACTTC,-,TRBJ2-7,-,TRBV18
CASSVGTGNYGYTF,TGTGCCAGCAGTGTTGGGACAGGGAACTATGGCTACACCTTC,TRBD1,TRBJ1-2,few,TRBV6-1
CASSSGVLAGGLDTQYF,TGCGCCAGCAGCTCAGGGGTTCTAGCGGGGGGGCTCGATACGCAGTATTTT,TRBD2,TRBJ2-3,many,TRBV4-3
CASSEQGAAKNIQYF,TGCGCCAGCAGTGAGCAGGGGGCGGCCAAAAACATTCAGTACTTC,TRBD1,TRBJ2-4,few,TRBV10-2
CATTGDSLTDTQYF,TGTGCCACCACGGGTGACAGTCTAACAGATACGCAGTATTTT,-,TRBJ2-3,-,TRBV24-1
CASSPTGLPQETQYF,TGCGCCAGCAGCCCGACAGGACTCCCCCAAGAGACCCAGTACTTC,-,TRBJ2-5,many,TRBV4-1
CATSNPGLATFEQFF,TGTGCCACCAGCAACCCGGGACTAGCCACTTTTGAGCAGTTCTTC,TRBD2,TRBJ2-1,many,TRBV15
CASSFHVGQGASYEQYF,TGCGCCAGCAGCTTCCATGTAGGGCAGGGGGCCTCCTACGAGCAGTACTTC,TRBD1,TRBJ2-7,-,TRBV5-1
CASSSLGLGQGEQYF,TGCGCCAGCAGCTCCTTAGGACTAGGACAGGGCGAGCAGTACTTC,-,TRBJ2-7,few,TRBV5-1
CASSFRRGQTDTQYF,TGCGCCAGCAGCTTCCGGCGGGGCCAGACAGATACGCAGTATTTT,-,TRBJ2-3,many,TRBV5-1
CASSLTSGTGELFF,TGTGCCAGCAGCTTGACTAGCGGAACCGGGGAGCTGTTTTTT,TRBD2,TRBJ2-2,few,TRBV5-6
CASSYSLGGPYEQYF,TGTGCCAGCAGTTACTCGCTGGGGGGGCCCTACGAGCAGTACTTC,-,TRBJ2-7,-,TRBV6-5
CASSRRTGGEDGYTF,TGTGCCAGCAGCCGACGGACAGGGGGTGAAGATGGCTACACCTTC,TRBD1,TRBJ1-2,-,TRBV6-5
CASSLEVGRNTQYF,TGTGCCAGCAGCTTAGAGGTGGGACGGAATACGCAGTATTTT,-,TRBJ2-3,-,TRBV7-2
CASSYDGRSPLHF,TGTGCCAGCAGCTACGACGGGAGATCACCCCTCCACTTT,-,TRBJ1-6,few,TRBV7-8
CASSLEGAATDTQYF,TGTGCCAGCAGCTTAGAAGGGGCCGCCACAGATACGCAGTATTTT,-,TRBJ2-3,many,TRBV7-8
CASSSTRQAGELFF,TGTGCCAGCAGCTCAACAAGACAGGCCGGGGAGCTGTTTTTT,-,TRBJ2-2,many,TRBV7-2
CAISGTSGGVTDTQYF,TGTGCCATCAGCGGGACTAGCGGGGGCGTAACAGATACGCAGTATTTT,TRBD2,TRBJ2-3,many,TRBV10-3
CASTLQGFNNEQFF,TGTGCCAGCACCCTACAGGGATTCAACAATGAGCAGTTCTTC,-,TRBJ2-1,many,TRBV12-3/TRBV12-4
CASREQGDTEAFF,TGTGCCAGCAGGGAACAGGGGGACACTGAAGCTTTCTTT,TRBD1,TRBJ1-1,-,TRBV7-3
CASSRTGTVPDTQYF,TGTGCCAGCAGCAGGACAGGGACAGTTCCAGATACGCAGTATTTT,TRBD1,TRBJ2-3,many,TRBV5-6